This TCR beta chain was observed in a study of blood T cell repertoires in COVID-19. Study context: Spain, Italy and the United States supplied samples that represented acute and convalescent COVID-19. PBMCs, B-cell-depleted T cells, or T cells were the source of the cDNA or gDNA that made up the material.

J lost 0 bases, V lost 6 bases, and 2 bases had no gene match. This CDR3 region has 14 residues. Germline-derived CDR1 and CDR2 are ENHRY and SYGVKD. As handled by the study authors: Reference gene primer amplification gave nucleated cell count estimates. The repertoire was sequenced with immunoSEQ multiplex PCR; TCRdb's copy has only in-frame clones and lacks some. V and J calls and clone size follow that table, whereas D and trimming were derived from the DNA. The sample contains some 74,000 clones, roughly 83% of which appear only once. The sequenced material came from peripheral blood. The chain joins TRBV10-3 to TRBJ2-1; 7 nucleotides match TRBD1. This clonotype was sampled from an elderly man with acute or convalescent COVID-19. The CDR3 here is CAIRAGGSYNEQFF. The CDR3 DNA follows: TGTGCCATCAGGGCAGGGGGCTCCTACAATGAGCAGTTCTTC.